These 16 T cell receptor beta chains were all obtained from the same sample, sequenced in a study of control samples from healthy donors and cancer patients. Profiled with immunoSEQ multiplex PCR; TCRdb holds only in-frame clones, not every one. The sample shows fewer than 95,000 clones, around 91% of them seen only once. Sequencing input: blood. The receptors stem from a man aged 25-45 years in good health.

The CDR3 sequence is CASSTGTNQPQHF. The CDR3 coding sequence is TGTGCCAGTAGTACAGGGACCAATCAGCCCCAGCATTTT. The chain joins TRBV19 to TRBJ1-5, with D possibly matching TRBD1 (5 bases). Germline V gene lookup returns CDR1 LNHDA and CDR2 SQIVND (reference sequence). The CDR3 runs 13 residues. The V gene lost 4 bases and the J gene lost 3 bases, with 7 bases spanning the gap. Full variable domain (rest looked up from reference TRBV19 and TRBJ1-5): DGGITQSPKYLFRKEGQNVTLSCEQNLNHDAMYWYRQDPGQGLRLIYYSQIVNDFQKGDIAEGYSVSREKKESFPLTVTSAQKNPTAFYLCASSTGTNQPQHFGDGTRLSIL.

This rearrangement joins TRBV6-6 to TRBJ2-2; 12 nucleotides match TRBD2. The ends lost 9 bases at V and 8 bases at J; junction bases unmatched: 4. The CDR3 contains 13 residues. Germline CDR1 MNHNY, CDR2 SVGAGI (reference sequence). DNA for the CDR3: TGTGCCAGTTCCGGGACTAGCGGGGGGGAGCTGTTTTTT. Its protein product is CASSGTSGGELFF.

J is TRBJ2-1 and V is TRBV29-1; D gene ambiguous. Per germline, CDR1 SQVTM and CDR2 ANQGSEA. V was cut by 7 bases and J by 8 bases, with 9 bases left in between. The CDR3 contains 10 residues. CDR3 bases: TGCAGCGGTGGGTCGGATGAGCAGTTCTTC. It encodes CSGGSDEQFF.

The genes are TRBV2 and TRBJ2-5; D unclear. This CDR3 spans 13 amino acids. The germline V gene encodes CDR1 SNHLY and CDR2 FYNNEI. V was cut by 5 bases and J by 3 bases, with 10 bases left in between. This CDR3 is CASSLNREETQYF. The CDR3 DNA follows: TGTGCCAGCAGTCTCAACAGAGAAGAGACCCAGTACTTC.

The chain couples TRBV5-1 to TRBJ1-2; 8 nucleotides line up with TRBD1. Germline V gives CDR1 SGHRS, CDR2 YFSETQ. This CDR3 region has 13 residues. V gave up 1 base and J gave up 5 bases; unmatched junction bases: 1. CDR3 coding DNA: TGCGCCAGCAGCTTGAGACAGGGGTATGGCTACACCTTC. Translation gives CASSLRQGYGYTF.

This chain links TRBV10-3 with TRBJ1-3, with a possible D match to TRBD1 (6 bases). Germline V CDR1 and CDR2: ENHRY, SYGVKD. V gave up 10 bases and J gave up 0 bases, with 13 bases separating them. This CDR3 has 14 amino acids. The CDR3 reads CATGAGSSGNTIYF. The CDR3 bases are TGTGCCACGGGGGCAGGATCCTCTGGAAACACCATATATTTT.

The chain links TRBV7-3 to TRBJ1-2; no clear D. Germline loops: CDR1 SGHTA, CDR2 FQGTGA. V lost 8 bases, J lost 4 bases, and 20 bases lay in between. The CDR3 has 15 amino acids. This CDR3 reads CASALTPGPIYGYTF. CDR3 DNA: TGTGCCAGCGCCTTGACCCCCGGACCGATCTATGGCTACACCTTC.

The chain joins TRBV10-1 to TRBJ2-5; D gene uncertain. The V end lost 3 bases, the J end lost 5 bases, and 13 bases lay between the germline ends. From germline, CDR1 is WNHNN and CDR2 SYGVQD (reference sequence). The CDR3 totals 14 residues. CDR3 bases: TGCGCCAGCAGTGACGGTGGGGTGGGGGAGACCCAGTACTTC. It translates to CASSDGGVGETQYF.

This chain connects TRBV24-1 to TRBJ2-3; D not certain. In germline, CDR1 is KGHDR, CDR2 SFDVKD. V lost 4 bases to trimming and J lost 2 bases, with 9 bases between them. The CDR3 is 14 residues long. The CDR3 nucleotides read TGTGCCACCAGTGACTCCCGGCTCACAGATACGCAGTATTTT. Its translation is CATSDSRLTDTQYF.

This clone was counted a single time. V is TRBV27 and J is TRBJ1-6; weak D call: TRBD1 (5 bases). Germline CDR1 reads MNHEY; CDR2 reads SMNVEV (reference sequence). The CDR3 runs to 14 residues. The ends were cut back, 4 bases at V and 9 bases at J, with 13 bases in the middle. The CDR3 region is CASSWGETGSPLHF. CDR3 nucleotides: TGTGCCAGCAGTTGGGGGGAAACGGGTTCACCCCTCCACTTT.

The rearrangement links TRBV4-3 to TRBJ1-2; D gene ambiguous. The CDR3 has 14 amino acids. Deletions cut 0 bases from V and 3 bases from J, with 8 bases between. The germline V gene encodes CDR1 LGHNA and CDR2 YSLEER. The CDR3 nucleotides read TGCGCCAGCAGCCAAGATTTGCGGGACTATGGCTACACCTTC. It yields the protein CASSQDLRDYGYTF.

The rearrangement links TRBV28 to TRBJ1-2; D unclear. Trimming stripped 2 bases from V and 5 bases from J, with 15 bases between. Germline CDR1 MDHEN, CDR2 SYDVKM. The CDR3 extends over 15 amino acids. In DNA form, the CDR3 reads TGTGCCAGCAGTTTAAAGACCGCCACTCGGTATGGCTACACCTTC. Translation gives CASSLKTATRYGYTF.

The rearrangement joins TRBV19 to TRBJ1-1, with D possibly being TRBD1 (6 bases). V was shortened by 5 bases and J by 4 bases, with 20 bases between the two germline ends. CDR1 is LNHDA, CDR2 SQIVND, per germline (reference sequence). CDR3 length equals 16 residues. CDR3 protein: CASSPRTAPRSTEAFF. In DNA, the CDR3 is TGTGCCAGTAGTCCCCGGACAGCCCCTAGGAGCACTGAAGCTTTCTTT. The entire variable domain, with the rest obtained from reference TRBV19 and TRBJ1-1, is as follows: DGGITQSPKYLFRKEGQNVTLSCEQNLNHDAMYWYRQDPGQGLRLIYYSQIVNDFQKGDIAEGYSVSREKKESFPLTVTSAQKNPTAFYLCASSPRTAPRSTEAFFGQGTRLTVV.

This rearrangement joins TRBV5-1 to TRBJ2-3; 9 nucleotides align to TRBD2. The germline gives CDR1 SGHRS, CDR2 YFSETQ. The CDR3 runs 15 residues. After removal of 4 bases from V and 4 bases from J, the junction contained 7 bases not matched to a gene. CDR3 nucleotide sequence: TGCGCCAGCAGCCTGGCGCGGGGGGGGGCAGATACGCAGTATTTT. Translation gives CASSLARGGADTQYF.

This chain joins TRBV5-4 and TRBJ1-2; 8 bases line up with TRBD1. The J segment lost 3 bases and the V segment lost 1 base, leaving 2 bases of the junction unmatched. This CDR3 region has 14 residues. CDR1 is SGHNT and CDR2 is YYREEE in the germline V gene (reference sequence). The CDR3 region is CASSLPTGDYGYTF. The CDR3, as DNA: TGTGCCAGCAGCTTGCCGACAGGGGACTATGGCTACACCTTC.

The rearrangement links TRBV21-1 to TRBJ1-5. TRBV21-1 is a listed pseudogene. The CDR3 covers 19 residues. The CDR3 here is CASSKVSRGGSTGNQPQHF. The CDR3 DNA sequence: TGTGCCAGCAGCAAAGTTTCCAGGGGGGGGTCCACGGGCAATCAGCCCCAGCATTTT.